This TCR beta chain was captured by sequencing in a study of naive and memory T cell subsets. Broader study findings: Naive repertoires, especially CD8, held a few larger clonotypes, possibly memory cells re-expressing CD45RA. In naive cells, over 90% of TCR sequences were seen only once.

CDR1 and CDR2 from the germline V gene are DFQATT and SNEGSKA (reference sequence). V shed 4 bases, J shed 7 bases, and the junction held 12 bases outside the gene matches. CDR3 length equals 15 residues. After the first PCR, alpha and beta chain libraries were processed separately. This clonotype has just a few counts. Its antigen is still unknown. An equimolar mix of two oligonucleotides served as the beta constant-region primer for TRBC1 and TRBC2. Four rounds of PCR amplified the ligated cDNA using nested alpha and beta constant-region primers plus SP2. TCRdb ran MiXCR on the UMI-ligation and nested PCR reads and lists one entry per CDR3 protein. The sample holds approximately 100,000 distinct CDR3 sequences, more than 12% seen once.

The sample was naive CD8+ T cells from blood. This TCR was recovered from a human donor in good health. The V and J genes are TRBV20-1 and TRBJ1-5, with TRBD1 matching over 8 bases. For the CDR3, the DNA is TGCAGTGCTACGCCCAGGGGGCGCGGGATGCAGCCCCAGCATTTT. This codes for CSATPRGRGMQPQHF.